Described below is a single T cell receptor (beta chain) sequence and its context. The antigen is undetermined. In the PCR, 60 Vbeta and 13 Jbeta primers were used. Method: immunoSEQ multiplex PCR; TCRdb's copy keeps in-frame clones and lacks some. In the table there are around 100,000 clones, 60% to 85% of which are singletons. This CDR3 spans 15 amino acids. The germline gives CDR1 SNHLY, CDR2 FYNNEI. With V trimmed by 3 bases and J by 1 base, 4 bases remained unmatched. This specimen belongs to a study of cytomegalovirus exposure and HLA in healthy donors. The study, taken as a whole, reports: Per a prior analysis, the majority of TCR beta V segments were productive roughly 90% or roughly 30% of the time. There were 150 to 200 TCR beta chains listed as cytomegalovirus-associated.

The clonotype comes from a female donor in good health and CMV-seropositive. Input material: PBMCs. The chain combines TRBV2 with TRBJ2-3; TRBD1 matches 7 bases. CDR3 nucleotide sequence: TGTGCCAGCAGTGAGGGCGGACAGGGCACAGATACGCAGTATTTT. It is translated as CASSEGGQGTDTQYF.